These 5 T cell receptor beta chains originate from one sample sequenced in a study of T cells in women clearing cervical HPV infection. Profiling relied on immunoSEQ multiplex PCR, and the TCRdb table lists in-frame clones only, not all of them. Its clone listing holds roughly 30,000 clones. What was sequenced was blood buffy coat. The receptors stem from a woman aged 18 to 75 with a cervical HPV16 infection that either progressed to CIN3+ or cleared (not recorded which).

The part of the CDR3 DNA that was read is TGTGCCAGCTCACTCCCCCAGGGCTCCCTCCAGCCC. Its protein product is CASSLPQGSLQP. The whole CDR3 sequence reads CASSLPQGSLQPQHF. The chain couples TRBV18 to TRBJ1-5, with D perhaps matching TRBD1 (5 bases). The CDR3 is cut off 3 residues early in the read; its end comes from the germline J gene. V shed 4 bases and J shed 7 bases, with 17 bases lying between them. Germline V gene data show CDR1 as KGHSH and CDR2 as LQKENI. The CDR3 consists of 15 residues.

As regards this clone: The read ends 3 residues early relative to the CDR3; the germline J gene fills the gap. The rearrangement links TRBV7-3 to TRBJ1-1; D may be TRBD1 (6 bases). This CDR3 is built from 16 residues. V lost 4 bases and J 1 base, leaving 16 bases between the germline ends. From germline, CDR1 is SGHTA and CDR2 FQGTGA. Partial CDR3 DNA: TGTGCCAGCAGCTCCCAAGGGGGAACGGAGAACACTGAA. This sequence encodes CASSSQGGTENTE. The full-length CDR3 reads as CASSSQGGTENTEAFF. Based on the CDR3 plus reference TRBV7-3 and TRBJ1-1, the full variable domain is GAGVSQTPSNKVTEKGKYVELRCDPISGHTALYWYRQSLGQGPEFLIYFQGTGAADDSGLPNDRFFAVRPEGSVSTLKIQRTERGDSAVYLCASSSQGGTENTEAFFGQGTRLTVV.

Comment on this clone: From the germline J gene comes the end of the CDR3, since the read stops 3 residues before it. The chain links TRBV12-3 or TRBV12-4 to TRBJ1-2, with 8 bases aligning to TRBD1. The CDR3 has 13 residues. The CDR3 bases that were read are TGTGCCAGCAGTTTACGACAGGGGATGGGC. Protein product: CASSLRQGMG. The whole CDR3 reads CASSLRQGMGYTF.

On this clone: Read sequence stops 3 residues before the CDR3 end, and the germline J gene provides the missing end. This chain joins TRBV14 and TRBJ1-2; TRBD1 might be the D (5 bases). Germline V gene data show CDR1 as SGHDN and CDR2 as FVKESK. CDR3 length: 16 residues. CDR3 region: CASSQADSSAKNIYTF. CDR3 DNA (partial): TGTGCCAGCAGCCAAGCCGACAGTTCAGCCAAAAACATC.

On this clone itself: The observed sequence ends 3 residues before the CDR3 terminus, with the missing tail filled in from the germline J gene. The chain is built from TRBV20-1 and TRBJ2-5; tentatively, D is TRBD2 (6 bases). This CDR3 contains 14 residues. CDR1 is DFQATT and CDR2 is SNEGSKA in the germline V gene (reference sequence). Between the trimmed V and J ends, which lost 3 bases and 4 bases, there was a span of 15 bases. The sequenced CDR3 bases are TGCAGTGCTAGCCGGGACTCTTCAGGAGAGACC. This encodes CSASRDSSGET. The full CDR3 sequence reads CSASRDSSGETQYF.